A single sample gave rise to the 18 T cell receptor beta chains below, sequenced in a study of cytomegalovirus exposure and HLA in healthy donors. Researchers ran the PCR with 60 Vbeta and 13 Jbeta primers. This table comes from immunoSEQ multiplex PCR, and its TCRdb copy is limited to in-frame clones, with some not included. This table lists around 150,000 clones. What was sequenced was PBMCs. Source of these receptors: a man aged 25-45 years in good health and CMV-seronegative.

V is TRBV15 and J is TRBJ1-1; TRBD1 is a possible D gene (6 bases). The CDR3 contains 14 residues. Trimming stripped 11 bases from V and 2 bases from J, with 18 bases between. Per the germline V gene, CDR1 is LNHNV and CDR2 is YYDKDF (reference sequence). CDR3 protein: CAFKGRGANTEAFF. The CDR3, as DNA: TGTGCCTTTAAAGGGAGGGGGGCCAACACTGAAGCTTTCTTT. The full variable domain, in which reference TRBV15 and TRBJ1-1 provide the parts outside the CDR3, is DAMVIQNPRYQVTQFGKPVTLSCSQTLNHNVMYWYQQKSSQAPKLLFHYYDKDFNNEADTPDNFQSRRPNTSFCFLDIRSPGLGDTAMYLCAFKGRGANTEAFFGQGTRLTVV.

V usage is TRBV5-1 and J usage is TRBJ2-1, with 8 positions matching TRBD2. The CDR3 loop spans 16 amino acids. Germline V gene data show CDR1 as SGHRS and CDR2 as YFSETQ. With V trimmed by 5 bases and J by 0 bases, 7 bases remained unmatched. The CDR3: CASRLGLAPSYNEQFF. In DNA, the CDR3 is TGCGCCAGCAGGTTAGGACTAGCCCCCTCCTACAATGAGCAGTTCTTC.

The V and J genes are TRBV11-1 and TRBJ2-6; 12 nucleotides align to TRBD1. Germline values: CDR1 SGHAT, CDR2 FQDESV (reference sequence). The CDR3 loop spans 16 amino acids. V was clipped by 5 bases and J by 11 bases; unmatched bases: 10. The DNA for the CDR3 is TGTGCCAGCAGCCTCACAACCGGGACAGGGGGCGACGTCCTGACTTTC. It translates to CASSLTTGTGGDVLTF.

This chain joins TRBV10-1 and TRBJ2-3; no clear D gene. There are 13 residues in the CDR3. Germline assignment: CDR1 WNHNN and CDR2 SYGVQD (reference sequence). Trimming pared 0 bases from V and 1 base from J, leaving 2 bases between. The CDR3 DNA reads as TGCGCCAGCAGTGAGTCCGGCACAGATACGCAGTATTTT. This codes for CASSESGTDTQYF.

This chain joins TRBV6-1 and TRBJ2-6; D perhaps matches TRBD1 (6 bases). The germline CDR1 and CDR2 sequences are MNHNS and SASEGT. This CDR3 has 15 residues. V was shortened by 11 bases and J by 0 bases, with 14 bases between the two germline ends. CDR3 amino acids: CASQGLTSGANVLTF. The CDR3 nucleotides are TGTGCCTCACAGGGTCTTACCTCTGGGGCCAACGTCCTGACTTTC.

The chain couples TRBV5-4 to TRBJ2-3; TRBD2 aligns across 10 bases. The CDR3 runs to 17 residues. V shed 0 bases, J shed 0 bases, and the junction held 4 bases outside the gene matches. Germline V gene sequence: CDR1 SGHNT, CDR2 YYREEE (reference sequence). CDR3 amino acids: CASSLEAGGLSTDTQYF. The CDR3 DNA reads as TGTGCCAGCAGCTTGGAAGCGGGAGGGCTGAGCACAGATACGCAGTATTTT.

The chain carries TRBV9 and TRBJ1-1, with TRBD1 matching 7 bases. J lost 7 bases, V lost 3 bases, and 6 bases had no gene match. The CDR3 extends over 13 amino acids. Per the germline V gene, CDR1 is SGDLS and CDR2 is YYNGEE. The CDR3 DNA reads TGTGCCAGCAGCGCAGGGACAGAACTTGAAGCTTTCTTT. It encodes CASSAGTELEAFF.

CDR3 amino acids: CASSSRGQHVTYEQYF. The CDR3 DNA is TGTGCCAGCAGCTCAAGGGGACAGCACGTAACCTACGAGCAGTACTTC. The chain is built from TRBV5-6 and TRBJ2-5, with 7 bases identical to TRBD1. The J call is in doubt because the DNA end fits TRBJ2-7 better. This CDR3 region has 16 residues. From germline, CDR1 is SGHDT and CDR2 YYEEEE.

The chain links TRBV11-3 to TRBJ2-5; TRBD1 agrees at 9 bases. This CDR3 contains 15 residues. Germline loops: CDR1 SGHNT, CDR2 YENEEA. V was pared by 3 bases and J by 5 bases, with 7 bases of the junction left unmatched. This CDR3 reads CASSFTTGGLETQYF. The CDR3, as DNA: TGTGCCAGCAGCTTTACTACAGGGGGCTTGGAGACCCAGTACTTC.

The chain recombines TRBV29-1 with TRBJ2-4; TRBD1 matches at 7 bases. Unmatched junction bases numbered 8, after V lost 6 bases and J lost 3 bases. Per germline, CDR1 SQVTM and CDR2 ANQGSEA. The CDR3 has 14 amino acids. The CDR3 DNA sequence: TGCAGCGTCGCCAGGGGGTACGGCAAAAACATTCAGTACTTC. This translates into CSVARGYGKNIQYF. The entire variable domain, with the rest obtained from reference TRBV29-1 and TRBJ2-4, is as follows: SAVISQKPSRDICQRGTSLTIQCQVDSQVTMMFWYRQQPGQSLTLIATANQGSEATYESGFVIDKFPISRPNLTFSTLTVSNMSPEDSSIYLCSVARGYGKNIQYFGAGTRLSVL.

The rearrangement uses TRBV6-6 and TRBJ1-1; 7 bases map to TRBD1. V lost 0 bases and J lost 7; bases outside the gene matches: 2. The CDR3 is 13 residues long. Germline loops: CDR1 MNHNY, CDR2 SVGAGI (reference sequence). The CDR3 loop reads CASSYSWDSEAFF. CDR3 DNA: TGTGCCAGCAGTTACTCGTGGGACAGTGAAGCTTTCTTT.

This chain joins TRBV30 and TRBJ2-5, with 12 positions matching TRBD2. V was clipped by 0 bases and J by 7 bases; unmatched bases: 3. The CDR3 length is 14 residues. CDR1 is GTSNPN and CDR2 is SVGIG in the germline V gene (reference sequence). The CDR3 DNA sequence: TGTGCCTGGAGTGTACTAGCGGGAGGCGGGACCCAGTACTTC. This gives the protein CAWSVLAGGGTQYF.

The CDR3 sequence is CASSLVEGSGTDTQYF. The CDR3 DNA reads as TGTGCCAGCAGCTTAGTAGAGGGATCGGGCACAGATACGCAGTATTTT. The rearrangement joins TRBV11-3 to TRBJ2-3; D is perhaps TRBD2 (5 bases). The CDR3 runs to 16 residues. The germline CDR1 and CDR2 sequences are SGHNT and YENEEA. Trimming cost V 1 base and J 1 base, with 12 bases left between them.

The rearrangement links TRBV6-6 to TRBJ1-4; 8 positions match TRBD1. V lost 6 bases to trimming and J lost 17 bases; unmatched junction nucleotides: 8. Germline-derived CDR1 and CDR2 are MNHNY and SVGAGI (reference sequence). The CDR3 runs 11 residues. DNA for the CDR3: TGTGCCAGCAGGGGATTAGGACAGGGATTTTTT. It encodes CASRGLGQGFF.

This sequence joins TRBV9 and TRBJ2-1; the D gene is possibly TRBD2 (5 bases). The CDR3 runs to 15 residues. CDR1 SGDLS and CDR2 YYNGEE come from the germline V gene. Trimming cost V 0 bases and J 0 bases, with 7 bases left between them. Here the CDR3 DNA reads TGTGCCAGCAGCGTAGATGGAGGCTCCTACAATGAGCAGTTCTTC. This encodes CASSVDGGSYNEQFF.

The chain is built from TRBV6-1 and TRBJ1-6; the match to TRBD1 covers 7 bases. The CDR3 runs to 16 residues. The V segment lost 0 bases and the J segment 3 bases; nucleotides outside the gene matches: 2. Germline values: CDR1 MNHNS, CDR2 SASEGT. The CDR3, as DNA: TGTGCCAGCAGTGAAGCCTGGGACAGCTATAATTCACCCCTCCACTTT. Translation gives CASSEAWDSYNSPLHF.

The gene calls are TRBV14 and TRBJ1-3; no clear D. Trimming removed 4 bases from V and 3 bases from J, with 10 bases in between. The CDR3 runs to 14 residues. Germline V CDR1 and CDR2: SGHDN, FVKESK. DNA for the CDR3: TGTGCCAGCAGCCGCTTCGGGATTGGAAACACCATATATTTT. Amino acid sequence: CASSRFGIGNTIYF. Full variable domain (remainder filled in from reference TRBV14 and TRBJ1-3): EAGVTQFPSHSVIEKGQTVTLRCDPISGHDNLYWYRRVMGKEIKFLLHFVKESKQDESGMPNNRFLAERTGGTYSTLKVQPAELEDSGVYFCASSRFGIGNTIYFGEGSWLTVV.

The chain uses TRBV11-3 and TRBJ2-7; 11 bases agree with TRBD2. The germline CDR1 and CDR2 sequences are SGHNT and YENEEA. The CDR3 length is 15 residues. After removal of 3 bases from V and 6 bases from J, the junction contained 7 bases not matched to a gene. As DNA, the CDR3 is TGTGCCAGCAGCTTTAGCGGGGGGGGCCGCAGCGAGCAGTACTTC. Its translation is CASSFSGGGRSEQYF.